This TCR beta chain is drawn from a study of blood T cells in healthy people across ages. To note about this clonotype: The target antigen is unknown. One end of the junction does not line up with germline, which may come from a read error.

This CDR3 has 16 residues. The use of a sample-barcoded 5' primer and a J-beta primer mix characterized a second PCR of about 7 to 12 cycles. TCRdb reprocessed the 5' RACE reads via MiXCR and lists one record per CDR3 protein. The sample shows roughly 1.5 million distinct CDR3 sequences, under 55% of them seen only once. Study observations and caveats: Diversity figures based on one million T cells were deemed too low.

Sequences were obtained from blood. The chain uses TRBV12-3 or TRBV12-4 and TRBJ1-1; D ambiguous. This TCR came from a woman under 30 in good health. In DNA form, the CDR3 reads TGTGCCAGCGGCCCACAATTGGTAGGGATGAACGCTGAAGCTTTCTTT. It specifies CASGPQLVGMNAEAFF.